The clone carrying this T cell receptor (beta chain) appeared a few times. This sample was included in a study of blood T cell repertoires in COVID-19. As for the study in general: Sources were T cells, B-cell-depleted T cells, or PBMCs; the material itself was cDNA or gDNA.

Method: immunoSEQ multiplex PCR; TCRdb's copy keeps in-frame clones and lacks some. The sample records some 200,000 clones, 80% to 90% being singletons. Germline CDR1 and CDR2: MNHEY and SVGAGI. The V gene lost 6 bases and the J gene lost 5 bases, with 14 bases spanning the gap. The CDR3 extends over 14 amino acids. The genes are TRBV6-5 and TRBJ1-5, with D maybe TRBD1 (5 bases). The sequence was collected from a woman between 40 and 50 years old with acute COVID-19. Sequenced material: PBMCs or T cells enriched from blood (not recorded which). As DNA, the CDR3 is TGTGCCAGCAGGACAGTAAGTCCCTATCAGCCCCAGCATTTT. Residues: CASRTVSPYQPQHF.